These 20 T cell receptor beta chains were all obtained from the same sample, sequenced in a study of blood T cell repertoires in COVID-19 (dated by TCRdb to 2020 to 2022). Libraries were constructed by the immunoSEQ multiplex PCR assay. This is the immuneACCESS table as TCRdb keeps it, with only in-frame sequences that have V and J called. A part of the clones is gone; compared with another copy, unresolved V genes explain less than half, and the rest is unexplained. The sample records about 170,000 clones, approximately 90% of which are singletons. The ten largest account for roughly 0.77% of the sample. Sequencing input: PBMCs or T cells enriched from blood (not recorded which). These receptors came from a woman aged 18 to 35 who had recovered from COVID-19.

This clone was recorded once. The V gene is TRBV29-1, the J gene TRBJ2-3; D gene ambiguous. Trimming took 6 bases from V and 5 from J, leaving 12 bases between them. The CDR3 loop spans 12 amino acids. CDR1 SQVTM and CDR2 ANQGSEA come from the germline V gene. The CDR3 DNA follows: TGCAGCGTAGACCTAGGCGTAGATACGCAGTATTTT. It codes for CSVDLGVDTQYF.

The rearrangement uses TRBV7-6 and TRBJ2-5; weak D call: TRBD1 (6 bases). The CDR3 loop spans 16 amino acids. Trimming pared 1 base from V and 5 bases from J, leaving 17 bases between. The germline gives CDR1 SGHVS, CDR2 FNYEAQ. The CDR3 DNA sequence: TGTGCCAGCAGCTTAGGCCCTCGAGGGGGTGGTGAGACCCAGTACTTC. This gives the protein CASSLGPRGGGETQYF.

J is TRBJ2-6 and V is TRBV5-5; possibly TRBD2 for D (6 bases). The CDR3 spans 18 residues. With 3 bases removed from V and 1 base from J, the gap between germline ends came to 17 bases. Germline-derived CDR1 and CDR2 are SGHKS and YYEKEE (reference sequence). CDR3 nucleotide sequence: TGTGCCAGCAGCTCGAGGGGCAGGAGGGCATCTGGGGCCAACGTCCTGACTTTC. Amino acids: CASSSRGRRASGANVLTF.

V and J are TRBV27 and TRBJ2-5; D is uncertain. Trimming pared 3 bases from V and 2 bases from J, leaving 10 bases between. Germline CDR1 MNHEY, CDR2 SMNVEV (reference sequence). The CDR3 runs to 14 residues. This CDR3 reads CASSFLDTQETQYF. DNA of the CDR3: TGTGCCAGCAGTTTCTTAGACACTCAAGAGACCCAGTACTTC.

CDR3 in amino acids: CASSVPGYQETQYF. The CDR3 DNA is TGTGCCAGCAGCGTCCCAGGGTACCAAGAGACCCAGTACTTC. V is TRBV7-9 and J is TRBJ2-5; possible D gene TRBD1, 5 bases. The CDR3 contains 14 residues. CDR1 and CDR2 from the germline V gene are SEHNR and FQNEAQ (reference sequence). The V end was cut by 5 bases, the J end by 0 bases, with 10 bases between.

A few counts support this clone. The chain uses TRBV5-4 and TRBJ1-3, with a tentative D call TRBD1 (5 bases). V shed 0 bases and J shed 0 bases, with 10 bases lying between them. The CDR3 extends over 16 amino acids. Per germline, CDR1 SGHNT and CDR2 YYREEE (reference sequence). Written as DNA, the CDR3 is TGTGCCAGCAGCTTGGGTGGACAATCCTCTGGAAACACCATATATTTT. Its translation is CASSLGGQSSGNTIYF.

This chain connects TRBV5-4 to TRBJ2-2; 7 bases are shared with TRBD2. Losses at the gene ends were 1 base for V and 6 bases for J; bases not matched to a gene: 6. This CDR3 spans 15 amino acids. CDR1 is SGHNT, CDR2 YYREEE, per germline (reference sequence). The CDR3 DNA reads as TGTGCCAGCAGCTTGAGGGAGGGCGGCTCCGGGGAGCTGTTTTTT. It translates to CASSLREGGSGELFF.

The rearrangement uses TRBV4-1 and TRBJ1-3, with a tentative D call TRBD1 (5 bases). This CDR3 has 13 amino acids. Trimming removed 1 base from V and 9 bases from J, with 10 bases in between. Germline values: CDR1 MGHRA, CDR2 YSYEKL. The CDR3 is CASSQVGRGTIYF. Written as DNA, the CDR3 is TGCGCCAGCAGCCAAGTGGGGAGGGGCACCATATATTTT.

The chain links TRBV30 to TRBJ1-5, with D maybe TRBD1 (6 bases). CDR3 size: 15 residues. The germline V and J ends were trimmed by 0 bases and 2 bases, with 11 bases remaining between them. CDR1 and CDR2 from the germline V gene are GTSNPN and SVGIG (reference sequence). CDR3 in amino acids: CAWSVGPGGNQPQHF. CDR3 DNA sequence: TGTGCCTGGAGTGTTGGCCCAGGGGGCAATCAGCCCCAGCATTTT.

The V and J genes are TRBV6-6 and TRBJ2-5; D is unclear. V gave up 4 bases and J gave up 7 bases, with 16 bases separating them. From germline, CDR1 is MNHNY and CDR2 SVGAGI (reference sequence). This CDR3 has 14 residues. DNA of the CDR3: TGTGCCAGCAGTTCCCGACTCCCCGATACGACCCAGTACTTC. Translated, it gives CASSSRLPDTTQYF.

V gene TRBV30 combines with J gene TRBJ2-1; D may be TRBD1 (6 bases). Germline CDR1 and CDR2: GTSNPN and SVGIG (reference sequence). The CDR3 spans 12 residues. With 2 bases removed from V and 13 bases from J, the gap between germline ends came to 15 bases. The CDR3 nucleotides read TGTGCCTGGAGTTTACAAAGGGGGACACAGTTCTTC. Translating gives CAWSLQRGTQFF.

As for this clone: The same CDR3 arises from other DNA sequences in this sample as well. The chain links TRBV6-5 to TRBJ2-2; 9 bases match TRBD1. V trimming: 8 bases; J trimming: 3 bases; junction bases outside the gene matches: 1. The germline V gene has CDR1 MNHEY and CDR2 SVGAGI. This CDR3 is 13 amino acids long. The CDR3 here is CASRTGDTGELFF. CDR3 coding DNA: TGTGCCAGCCGGACAGGGGACACCGGGGAGCTGTTTTTT.

The CDR3 here is CASSRPSGSYNEQFF. The CDR3 coding sequence is TGCGCCAGCAGCCGCCCTAGCGGCTCCTACAATGAGCAGTTCTTC. The chain has TRBV4-1 and TRBJ2-1; 7 bases are a match to TRBD2. The length of the CDR3 is 15 residues. The ends lost 4 bases at V and 0 bases at J; junction bases unmatched: 3. The germline gives CDR1 MGHRA, CDR2 YSYEKL.

V usage is TRBV28 and J usage is TRBJ1-5; D call uncertain. CDR1 MDHEN and CDR2 SYDVKM come from the germline V gene. The length of the CDR3 is 14 residues. The germline V and J ends were trimmed by 3 bases and 5 bases, with 11 bases remaining between them. CDR3 amino acids: CASSLWSGDQPQHF. CDR3 sequence (DNA): TGTGCCAGCAGTTTGTGGAGTGGCGATCAGCCCCAGCATTTT.

The chain recombines TRBV3-1 (or the pseudogene TRBV3-2) with TRBJ1-2; D gene uncertain. The CDR3 totals 11 residues. Germline CDR1 reads LGHDT; CDR2 reads YNNKEL (reference sequence). V was trimmed by 3 bases and J by 4 bases, leaving 3 bases between them. The CDR3 nucleotides are TGTGCCAGCAGCCACGTCTATGGCTACACCTTC. Amino acids: CASSHVYGYTF.

The DNA for the CDR3 is TGTGCCAGCAGCCGGACAGGTCCCAATCAGCCCCAGCATTTT. Amino acids: CASSRTGPNQPQHF. The gene calls are TRBV7-2 and TRBJ1-5; 7 bases align to TRBD1. The V segment lost 5 bases and the J segment 3 bases; nucleotides outside the gene matches: 4. The CDR3 length is 14 residues. Germline values: CDR1 SGHTA, CDR2 FQGNSA.

The CDR3 DNA follows: TGCGCCAGCAGCCACTTCGGCCAGGGTCGGGACTATGGCTACACCTTC. It translates to CASSHFGQGRDYGYTF. The chain recombines TRBV4-1 with TRBJ1-2, with D tentatively TRBD1 (5 bases). The CDR3 covers 16 residues. The V gene lost 3 bases and the J gene lost 3 bases, with 17 bases spanning the gap. The germline gives CDR1 MGHRA, CDR2 YSYEKL.

CDR3 nucleotide sequence: TGCGCCAGCAGCCAGTTCCAGCGGGGAGCGAACACCGGGGAGCTGTTTTTT. This codes for CASSQFQRGANTGELFF. The rearrangement uses TRBV4-3 and TRBJ2-2, with 7 bases aligning to TRBD2. This CDR3 is built from 17 residues. CDR1 LGHNA and CDR2 YSLEER come from the germline V gene. V lost 3 bases to trimming and J lost 0 bases; unmatched junction nucleotides: 7.

This clone was counted a few times. The rearrangement uses TRBV4-1 and TRBJ1-5; D may be TRBD1 (6 bases). CDR3 length equals 16 residues. Germline CDR1 reads MGHRA; CDR2 reads YSYEKL. The V gene lost 0 bases and the J gene lost 3 bases, with 12 bases spanning the gap. The CDR3 is CASSQESGTLNQPQHF. CDR3 coding DNA: TGCGCCAGCAGCCAAGAGTCGGGGACACTCAATCAGCCCCAGCATTTT.

The chain has TRBV30 and TRBJ1-1; D remains unclear. CDR3 length: 13 residues. The V gene lost 2 bases and the J gene lost 5 bases, with 12 bases spanning the gap. Germline CDR1 and CDR2: GTSNPN and SVGIG (reference sequence). CDR3 sequence: CAWSRDGGTEAFF. CDR3 DNA: TGTGCCTGGAGTCGGGATGGAGGAACTGAAGCTTTCTTT.